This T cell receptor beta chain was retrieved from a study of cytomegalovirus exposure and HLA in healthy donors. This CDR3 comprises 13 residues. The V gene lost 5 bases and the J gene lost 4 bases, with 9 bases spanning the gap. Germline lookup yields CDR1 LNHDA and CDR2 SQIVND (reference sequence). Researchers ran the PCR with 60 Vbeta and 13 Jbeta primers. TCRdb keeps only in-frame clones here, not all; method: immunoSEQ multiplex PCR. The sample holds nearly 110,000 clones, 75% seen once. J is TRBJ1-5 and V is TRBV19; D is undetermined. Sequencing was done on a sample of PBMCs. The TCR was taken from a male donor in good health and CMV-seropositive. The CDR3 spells CASSFGSNQPQHF. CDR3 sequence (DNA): TGTGCCAGTAGTTTCGGGTCGAATCAGCCCCAGCATTTT.